The present T cell receptor beta chain was sequenced within a study of cytomegalovirus exposure and HLA in healthy donors. Germline assignment: CDR1 LNHDA and CDR2 SQIVND (reference sequence). This CDR3 spans 18 amino acids. V dropped 2 bases and J dropped 7 bases, with 26 bases sitting between them. PCR employed 60 Vbeta and 13 Jbeta primers. Method: immunoSEQ multiplex PCR; TCRdb's copy keeps in-frame clones and lacks some. This sample carries about 110,000 clones, approximately 80% of them seen once, and the ten largest clones take 2.2%. The clonotype was recovered from a young woman in good health and CMV-seronegative. Sequences were obtained from PBMCs. The V and J genes are TRBV19 and TRBJ1-2, with D maybe TRBD1 (6 bases). CDR3 in amino acids: CASSIRGGRTAGSSGYTF. CDR3 coding DNA: TGTGCCAGTAGTATACGTGGTGGACGGACAGCCGGGTCGAGTGGCTACACCTTC.